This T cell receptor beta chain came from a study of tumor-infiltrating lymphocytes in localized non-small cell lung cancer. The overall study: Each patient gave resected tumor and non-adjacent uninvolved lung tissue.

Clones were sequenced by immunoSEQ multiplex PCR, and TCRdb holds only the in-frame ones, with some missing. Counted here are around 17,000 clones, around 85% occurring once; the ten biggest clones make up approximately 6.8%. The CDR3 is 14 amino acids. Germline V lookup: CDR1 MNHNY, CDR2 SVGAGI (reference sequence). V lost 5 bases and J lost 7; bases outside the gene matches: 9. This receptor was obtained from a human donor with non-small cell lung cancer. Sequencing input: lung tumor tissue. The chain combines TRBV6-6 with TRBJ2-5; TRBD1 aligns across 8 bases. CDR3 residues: CASSPRTGSWTQYF. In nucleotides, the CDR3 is TGTGCCAGCAGTCCACGGACAGGGTCATGGACCCAGTACTTC.